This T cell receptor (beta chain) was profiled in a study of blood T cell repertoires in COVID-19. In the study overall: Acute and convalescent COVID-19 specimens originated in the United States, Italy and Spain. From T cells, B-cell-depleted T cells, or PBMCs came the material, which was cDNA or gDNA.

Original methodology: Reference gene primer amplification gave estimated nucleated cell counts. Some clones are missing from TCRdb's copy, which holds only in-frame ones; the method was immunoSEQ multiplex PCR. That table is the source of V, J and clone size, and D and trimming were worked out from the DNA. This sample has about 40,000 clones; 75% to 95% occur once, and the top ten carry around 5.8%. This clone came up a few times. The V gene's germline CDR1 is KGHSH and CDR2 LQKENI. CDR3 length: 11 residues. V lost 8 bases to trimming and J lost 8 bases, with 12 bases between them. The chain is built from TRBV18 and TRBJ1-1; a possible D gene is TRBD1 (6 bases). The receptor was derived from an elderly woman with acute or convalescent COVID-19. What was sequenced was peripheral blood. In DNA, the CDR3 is TGTGCCAGCCAGGGGACGCTCGAAGCTTTCTTT. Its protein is CASQGTLEAFF.